The clone carrying this T cell receptor beta chain has more than one count but fewer than ten. What it recognizes is unknown. The sample is drawn from a study of T cells in Graves' hyperthyroidism and ophthalmopathy. Study-wide results and caveats: Researchers report that a 13 V-J model separated ophthalmopathy from stable hyperthyroidism. Among clonotypes expanded in thyroid above 0.001, most were also found in blood.

Patients were excluded for uncontrolled infection, other autoimmune disease, pregnancy or lactation. Clinical symptoms, serum thyroxine, TRAb, thyroid ultrasound and orbital computed tomography informed diagnoses. CDR3 length: 14 amino acids. The V gene's germline CDR1 is MNHEY and CDR2 SVGAGI. Deletions cut 4 bases from V and 3 bases from J, with 10 bases between. RNA transcripts yielded amplified TCR beta CDR3 regions. An initial round of RT-PCR targeting the TCR CDR3 relied on the HTBI primer set. Using its own MiXCR run on the multiplex PCR reads, TCRdb lists one record per CDR3 protein. The sample carries hundreds of thousands of distinct CDR3 sequences, about 45% recorded once.

The chain employs TRBV6-5 and TRBJ1-5; D not certain. Sequenced input: peripheral blood or thyroid tissue (not recorded which). The clonotype was recovered from an adult man with Graves' disease, either hyperthyroidism or ophthalmopathy (not recorded which). The CDR3 protein is CASSSIRDNQPQHF. The CDR3 coding sequence is TGTGCCAGCAGTTCGATCCGGGACAATCAGCCCCAGCATTTT.